Detailed here is one TCR beta chain. The antigen remains undetermined. Data came from immunoSEQ multiplex PCR; TCRdb stores just in-frame clones and leaves some out. The repertoire holds more than 95,000 clones, with roughly nine tenths as singletons. Unmatched junction bases numbered 3, after V lost 4 bases and J lost 2 bases. This CDR3 is 15 amino acids long. The germline CDR1 and CDR2 sequences are SGDLS and YYNGEE. This record comes from a study of cytomegalovirus exposure and HLA in healthy donors. Study results and caveats: There were under 200 TCR beta chains listed as cytomegalovirus-associated.

It was the approximately 130-subject validation cohort, separate from the approximately 690-subject first cohort, to which the donors belonged. The clonotype comes from a woman younger than 30 in good health and CMV-seronegative. V is TRBV9 and J is TRBJ2-2; 9 nucleotides align to TRBD1. What was sequenced was PBMCs. The CDR3, as DNA: TGTGCCAGCAGCCCGGGACAGGGAAACACCGGGGAGCTGTTTTTT. Its translation: CASSPGQGNTGELFF.